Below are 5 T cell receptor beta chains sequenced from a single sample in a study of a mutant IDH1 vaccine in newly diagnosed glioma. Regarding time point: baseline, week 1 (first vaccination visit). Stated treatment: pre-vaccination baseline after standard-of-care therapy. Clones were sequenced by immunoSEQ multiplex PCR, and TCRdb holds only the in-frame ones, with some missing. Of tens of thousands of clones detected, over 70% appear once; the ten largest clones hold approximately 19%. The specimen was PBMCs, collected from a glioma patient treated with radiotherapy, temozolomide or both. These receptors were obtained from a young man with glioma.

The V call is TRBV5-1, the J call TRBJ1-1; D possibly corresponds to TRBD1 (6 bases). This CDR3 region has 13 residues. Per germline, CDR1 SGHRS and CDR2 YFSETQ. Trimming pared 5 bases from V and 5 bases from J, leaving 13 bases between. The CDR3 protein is CASSWTASTEAFF. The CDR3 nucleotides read TGCGCCAGCAGTTGGACAGCGTCTACTGAAGCTTTCTTT.

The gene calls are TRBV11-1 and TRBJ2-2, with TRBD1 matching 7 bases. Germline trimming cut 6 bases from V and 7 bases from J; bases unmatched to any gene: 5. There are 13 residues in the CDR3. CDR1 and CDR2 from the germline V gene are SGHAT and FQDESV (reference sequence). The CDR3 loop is CASRGGLGGELFF. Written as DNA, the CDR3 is TGTGCCAGCAGAGGGGGCTTAGGCGGGGAGCTGTTTTTT. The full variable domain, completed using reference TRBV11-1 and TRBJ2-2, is EAEVAQSPRYKITEKSQAVAFWCDPISGHATLYWYRQILGQGPELLVQFQDESVVDDSQLPKDRFSAERLKGVDSTLKIQPAELGDSAMYLCASRGGLGGELFFGEGSRLTVL.

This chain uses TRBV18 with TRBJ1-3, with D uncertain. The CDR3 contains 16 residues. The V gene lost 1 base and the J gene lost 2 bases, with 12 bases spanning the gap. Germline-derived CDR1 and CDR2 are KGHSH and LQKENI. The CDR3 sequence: CASSPQATSTGNTIYF. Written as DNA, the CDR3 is TGTGCCAGCTCACCACAGGCAACTTCGACTGGAAACACCATATATTTT.

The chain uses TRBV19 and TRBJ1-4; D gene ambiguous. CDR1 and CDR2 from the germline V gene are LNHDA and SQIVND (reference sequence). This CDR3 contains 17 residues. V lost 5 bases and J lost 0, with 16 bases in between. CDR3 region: CASSSRRAQATNEKLFF. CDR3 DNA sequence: TGTGCCAGTAGTTCAAGACGGGCCCAAGCAACTAATGAAAAACTGTTTTTT. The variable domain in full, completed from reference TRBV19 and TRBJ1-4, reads DGGITQSPKYLFRKEGQNVTLSCEQNLNHDAMYWYRQDPGQGLRLIYYSQIVNDFQKGDIAEGYSVSREKKESFPLTVTSAQKNPTAFYLCASSSRRAQATNEKLFFGSGTQLSVL.

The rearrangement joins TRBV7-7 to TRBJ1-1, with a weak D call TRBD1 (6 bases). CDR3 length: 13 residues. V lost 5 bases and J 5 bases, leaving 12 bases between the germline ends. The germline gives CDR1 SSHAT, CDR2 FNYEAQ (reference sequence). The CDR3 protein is CASSASRGTEAFF. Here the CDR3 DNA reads TGTGCCAGCAGCGCCTCCAGGGGAACTGAAGCTTTCTTT.